The present T cell receptor (beta chain) was sequenced within a study of cytomegalovirus exposure and HLA in healthy donors. The overall study: A preliminary data release comprised around 90 million unique TCRs obtained from HLA-typed donors. Study outcomes and limitations: The study listed approximately 170 cytomegalovirus-associated TCR beta chains. Highly shared variants forming one cluster were likely a sequencing artifact.

This clone was seen only once. As yet, its antigen is unknown. Germline-derived CDR1 and CDR2 are MDHEN and SYDVKM. CDR3 size: 15 residues. J lost 4 bases, V lost 5 bases, and 6 bases had no gene match. Primers for the PCR totalled 60 Vbeta and 13 Jbeta. This table comes from immunoSEQ multiplex PCR, and its TCRdb copy is limited to in-frame clones, with some not included. Of about 140,000 clones listed, roughly 80% are singletons. The sequence was collected from a female donor in good health and CMV-seronegative. The chain carries TRBV28 and TRBJ2-7, with 12 positions matching TRBD1. Sequenced sample: PBMCs. CDR3 sequence: CASSVPGQGAYEQYF. CDR3 in DNA: TGTGCCAGCAGTGTACCGGGACAGGGGGCGTACGAGCAGTACTTC.